This T cell receptor (beta chain) is drawn from a study of T-cell reconstitution after alpha-beta-depleted transplantation in children. Overall study findings and caveats: Elevated TCRbeta diversity at day 60 was traced, in some patients, to surviving recipient T cells and thymic progenitors. In patients about two months after transplant, alpha-beta T cells reportedly arose from several hundred expanded graft clones.

This clonotype was seen a few times. Its antigen is unidentified. As it was prepared, the TCRbeta library received unique molecular identifiers. TCRdb ran MiXCR on the PCR reads and lists one entry per CDR3 protein. The table includes around 300,000 distinct CDR3 sequences, approximately 23% detected once. V shed 8 bases and J shed 6 bases, with 25 bases lying between them. CDR3 length equals 16 residues. Per germline, CDR1 ENHRY and CDR2 SYGVKD. The chain is built from TRBV10-3 and TRBJ1-1, with D possibly matching TRBD1 (6 bases). This sample comprised PBMCs, mostly from graft donor cells, obtained 180 days after TCRalphabeta/CD19-depleted stem cell transplant. The sequence was collected from a male patient younger than 18 who had a stem cell transplant for acute lymphoblastic leukemia, so the T cells may come from the graft donor. In DNA form, the CDR3 reads TGTGCCATCTCTCGTTTGGGGGGCCATTCGTCCGCTGAAGCTTTCTTT. Translated: CAISRLGGHSSAEAFF.